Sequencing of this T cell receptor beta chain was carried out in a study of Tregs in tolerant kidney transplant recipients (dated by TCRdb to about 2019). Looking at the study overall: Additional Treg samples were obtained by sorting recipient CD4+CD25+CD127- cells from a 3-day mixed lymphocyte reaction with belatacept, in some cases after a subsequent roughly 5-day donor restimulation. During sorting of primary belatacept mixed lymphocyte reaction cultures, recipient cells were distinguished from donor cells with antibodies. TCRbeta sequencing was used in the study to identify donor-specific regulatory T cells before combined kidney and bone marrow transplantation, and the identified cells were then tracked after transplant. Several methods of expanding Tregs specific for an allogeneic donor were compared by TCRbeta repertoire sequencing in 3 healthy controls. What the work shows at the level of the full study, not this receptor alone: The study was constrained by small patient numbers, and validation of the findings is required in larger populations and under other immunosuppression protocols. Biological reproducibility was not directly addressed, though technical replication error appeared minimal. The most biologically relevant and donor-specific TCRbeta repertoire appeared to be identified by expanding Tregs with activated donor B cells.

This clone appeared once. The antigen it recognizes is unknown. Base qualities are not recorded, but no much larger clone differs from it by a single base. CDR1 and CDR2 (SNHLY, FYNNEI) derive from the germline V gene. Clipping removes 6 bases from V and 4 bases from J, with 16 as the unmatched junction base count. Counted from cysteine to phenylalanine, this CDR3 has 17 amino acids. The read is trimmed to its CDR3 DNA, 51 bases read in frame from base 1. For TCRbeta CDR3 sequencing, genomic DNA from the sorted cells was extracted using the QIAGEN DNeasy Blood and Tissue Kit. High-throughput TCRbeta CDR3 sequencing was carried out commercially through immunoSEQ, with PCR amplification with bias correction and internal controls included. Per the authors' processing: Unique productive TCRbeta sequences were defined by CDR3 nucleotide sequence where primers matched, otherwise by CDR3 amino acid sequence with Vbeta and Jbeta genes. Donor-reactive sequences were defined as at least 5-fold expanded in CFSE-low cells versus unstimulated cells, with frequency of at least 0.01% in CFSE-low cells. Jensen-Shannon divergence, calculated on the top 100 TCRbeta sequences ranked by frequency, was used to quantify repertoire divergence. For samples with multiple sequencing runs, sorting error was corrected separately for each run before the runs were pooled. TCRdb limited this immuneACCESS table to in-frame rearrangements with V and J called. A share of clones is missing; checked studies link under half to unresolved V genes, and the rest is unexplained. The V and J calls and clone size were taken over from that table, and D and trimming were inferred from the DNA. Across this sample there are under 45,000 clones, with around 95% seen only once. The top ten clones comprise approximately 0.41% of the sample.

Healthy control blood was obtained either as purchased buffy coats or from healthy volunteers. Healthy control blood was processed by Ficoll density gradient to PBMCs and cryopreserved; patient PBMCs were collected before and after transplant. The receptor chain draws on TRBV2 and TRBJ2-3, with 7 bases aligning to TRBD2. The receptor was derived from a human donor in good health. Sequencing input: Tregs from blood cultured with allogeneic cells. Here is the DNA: TGTGCCAGCAGGTGGGCCATGGATCGACTAGCCCCAGATACGCAGTATTTT. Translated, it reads CASRWAMDRLAPDTQYF.